Below, one TCR beta chain is given with its context. The antigen remains undetermined. The length of the CDR3 is 15 residues. The V end was cut by 6 bases, the J end by 0 bases, with 15 bases between. CDR1 and CDR2 (germline): SGHTA, FQGNSA. The data belong to a study of spatial heterogeneity in lung cancer. One entry per CDR3 protein, called by TCRdb with MiXCR from the 5' RACE reads. The sample has thousands of distinct CDR3 sequences; approximately 20% are singletons. Study-level results: Higher tumor mutation counts went along with higher counts of expanded intratumoral alpha and beta TCRs.

This sample's time point: sample taken at primary tumor resection. This clonotype originated in a female donor with early-stage non-small cell lung cancer. V is TRBV7-2 and J is TRBJ2-7, with D possibly being TRBD1 or TRBD2 (5 bases each). Sample: lung tumor tissue, taken at surgery. The CDR3 sequence: CASRETGTSSYEQYF. For the CDR3, the DNA is TGTGCCAGCAGGGAGACCGGGACCAGCTCCTACGAGCAGTACTTC.